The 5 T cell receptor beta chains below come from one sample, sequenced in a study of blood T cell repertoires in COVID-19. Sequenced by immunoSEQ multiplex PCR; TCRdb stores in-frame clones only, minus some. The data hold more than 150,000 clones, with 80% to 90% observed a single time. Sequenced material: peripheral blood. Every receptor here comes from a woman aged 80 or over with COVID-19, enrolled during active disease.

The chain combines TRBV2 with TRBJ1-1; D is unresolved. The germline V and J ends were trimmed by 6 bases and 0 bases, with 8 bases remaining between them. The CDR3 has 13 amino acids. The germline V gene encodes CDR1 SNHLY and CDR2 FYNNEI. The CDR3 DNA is TGTGCCAGCAGGACGACACTGAACACTGAAGCTTTCTTT. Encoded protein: CASRTTLNTEAFF.

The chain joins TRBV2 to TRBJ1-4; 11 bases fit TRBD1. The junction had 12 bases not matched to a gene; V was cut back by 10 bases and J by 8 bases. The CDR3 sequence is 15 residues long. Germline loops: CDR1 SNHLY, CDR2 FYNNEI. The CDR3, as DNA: TGTGCCACCCGATTGGACAGGGGGCTAGGGGAAAAACTGTTTTTT. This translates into CATRLDRGLGEKLFF.

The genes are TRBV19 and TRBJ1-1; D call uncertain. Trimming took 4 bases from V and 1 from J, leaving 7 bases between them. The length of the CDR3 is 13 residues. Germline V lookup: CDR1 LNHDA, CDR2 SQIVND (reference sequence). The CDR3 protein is CASSTHRNTEAFF. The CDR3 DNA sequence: TGTGCCAGTAGTACACACAGGAACACTGAAGCTTTCTTT.

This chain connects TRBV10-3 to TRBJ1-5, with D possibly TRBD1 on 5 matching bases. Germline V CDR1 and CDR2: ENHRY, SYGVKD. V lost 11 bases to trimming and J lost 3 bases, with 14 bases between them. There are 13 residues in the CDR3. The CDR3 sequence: CALARVLNQPQHF. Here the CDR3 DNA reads TGTGCCTTGGCCAGGGTCCTCAATCAGCCCCAGCATTTT.

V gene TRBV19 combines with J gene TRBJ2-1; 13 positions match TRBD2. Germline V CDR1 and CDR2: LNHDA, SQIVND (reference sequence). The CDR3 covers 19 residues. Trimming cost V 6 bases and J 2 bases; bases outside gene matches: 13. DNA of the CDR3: TGTGCCAGTAGCAAGACTAGCGGGAGGCCCGACGGCGCCTACAATGAGCAGTTCTTC. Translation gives CASSKTSGRPDGAYNEQFF.